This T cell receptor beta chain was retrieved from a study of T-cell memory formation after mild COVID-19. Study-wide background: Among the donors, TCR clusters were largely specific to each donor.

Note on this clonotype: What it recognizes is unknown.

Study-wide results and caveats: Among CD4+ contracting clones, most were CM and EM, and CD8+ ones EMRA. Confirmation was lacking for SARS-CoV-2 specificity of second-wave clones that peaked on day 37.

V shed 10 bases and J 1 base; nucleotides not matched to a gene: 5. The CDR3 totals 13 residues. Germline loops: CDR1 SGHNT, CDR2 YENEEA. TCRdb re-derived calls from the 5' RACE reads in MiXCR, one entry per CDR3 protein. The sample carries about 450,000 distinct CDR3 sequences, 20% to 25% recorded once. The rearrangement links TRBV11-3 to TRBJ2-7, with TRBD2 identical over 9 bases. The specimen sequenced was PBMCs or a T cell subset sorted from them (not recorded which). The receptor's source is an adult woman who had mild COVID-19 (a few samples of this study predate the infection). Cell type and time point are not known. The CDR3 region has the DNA TGTGCCATTACAGCGGGAGGTTCCTACGAGCAGTACTTC. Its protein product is CAITAGGSYEQYF.